This T cell receptor beta chain was identified in a study of shared clonotypes between healthy human individuals. As for the study in general: Three plates were used per donor for CD4 naive, three for CD4 memory, two for CD8 naive and one for CD8 memory.

Terminally differentiated effector memory CD45RA+ cells were left out of the naive CD8 fraction, which was CD45RO-negative and positively selected for CCR7. CDR1 SGHRS and CDR2 YFSETQ come from the germline V gene. The CDR3 has 14 amino acids. Between the trimmed V and J ends, which lost 1 base and 4 bases, there was a span of 9 bases. The repertoire was sequenced with immunoSEQ multiplex PCR; TCRdb's copy has only in-frame clones and lacks some. The sample carries about 2 million clones, approximately 95% recorded once. The sample comprised naive CD8+ T cells sorted from blood. The chain is built from TRBV5-1 and TRBJ1-3; tentative D call: TRBD1 (5 bases). The origin of this receptor is a man aged 18 to 29 in good health. CDR3 in amino acids: CASSLIGEGNTIYF. CDR3 in DNA: TGCGCCAGCAGCTTGATAGGGGAAGGAAACACCATATATTTT.